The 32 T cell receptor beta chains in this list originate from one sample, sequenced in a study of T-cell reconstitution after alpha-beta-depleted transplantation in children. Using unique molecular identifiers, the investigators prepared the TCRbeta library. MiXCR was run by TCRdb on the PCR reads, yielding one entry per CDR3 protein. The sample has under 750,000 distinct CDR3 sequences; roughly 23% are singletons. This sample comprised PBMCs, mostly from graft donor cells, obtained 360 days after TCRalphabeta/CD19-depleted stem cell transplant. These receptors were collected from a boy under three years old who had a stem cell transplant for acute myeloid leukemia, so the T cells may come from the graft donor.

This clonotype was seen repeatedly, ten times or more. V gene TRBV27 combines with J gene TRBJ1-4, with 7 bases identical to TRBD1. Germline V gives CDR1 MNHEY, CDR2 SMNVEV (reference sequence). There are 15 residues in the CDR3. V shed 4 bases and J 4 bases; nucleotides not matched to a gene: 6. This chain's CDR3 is CASSWQGQLNEKLFF. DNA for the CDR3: TGTGCCAGCAGTTGGCAGGGACAGCTTAATGAAAAACTGTTTTTT.

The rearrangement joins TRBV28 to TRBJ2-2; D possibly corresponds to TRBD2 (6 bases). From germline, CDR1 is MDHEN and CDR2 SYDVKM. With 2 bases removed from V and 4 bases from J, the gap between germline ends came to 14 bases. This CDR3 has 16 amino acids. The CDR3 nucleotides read TGTGCCAGCAGTTTAGGGGGGATTGGAGGCACCGGGGAGCTGTTTTTT. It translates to CASSLGGIGGTGELFF.

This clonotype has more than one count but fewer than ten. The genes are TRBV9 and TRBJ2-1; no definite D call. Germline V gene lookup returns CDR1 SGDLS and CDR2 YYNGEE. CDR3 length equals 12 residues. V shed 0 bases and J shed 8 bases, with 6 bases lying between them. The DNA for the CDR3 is TGTGCCAGCAGCGTAGAAGTCCATGAGCAGTTCTTC. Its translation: CASSVEVHEQFF.

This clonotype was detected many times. The CDR3 loop is CSALRPRQETQYF. DNA of the CDR3: TGCAGTGCTCTCCGTCCGAGACAAGAGACCCAGTACTTC. The rearrangement links TRBV20-1 to TRBJ2-5; D not resolved. Germline V gene sequence: CDR1 DFQATT, CDR2 SNEGSKA (reference sequence). CDR3 length equals 13 residues. V lost 5 bases, J lost 2 bases, and 12 bases lay in between.

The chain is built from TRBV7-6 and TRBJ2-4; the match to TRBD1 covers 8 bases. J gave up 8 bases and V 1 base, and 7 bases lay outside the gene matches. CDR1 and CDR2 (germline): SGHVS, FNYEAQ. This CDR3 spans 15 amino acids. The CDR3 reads CASSLEQGASYIQYF. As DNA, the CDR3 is TGTGCCAGCAGCTTAGAGCAGGGGGCTTCGTACATTCAGTACTTC. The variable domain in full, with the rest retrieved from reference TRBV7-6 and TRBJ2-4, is GAGVSQSPRYKVTKRGQDVALRCDPISGHVSLYWYRQALGQGPEFLTYFNYEAQQDKSGLPNDRFSAERPEGSISTLTIQRTEQRDSAMYRCASSLEQGASYIQYFGAGTRLSVL.

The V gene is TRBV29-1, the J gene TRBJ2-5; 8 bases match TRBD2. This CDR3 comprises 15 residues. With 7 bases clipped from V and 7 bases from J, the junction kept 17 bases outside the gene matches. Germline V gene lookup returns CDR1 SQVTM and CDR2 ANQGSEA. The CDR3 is CSALGGAPEKGTQYF. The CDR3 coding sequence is TGCAGCGCCCTCGGGGGGGCTCCCGAAAAAGGGACCCAGTACTTC.

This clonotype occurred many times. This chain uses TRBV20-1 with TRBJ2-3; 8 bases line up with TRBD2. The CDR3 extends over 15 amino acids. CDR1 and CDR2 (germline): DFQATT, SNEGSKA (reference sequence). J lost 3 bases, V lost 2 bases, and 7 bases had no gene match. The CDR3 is CSARSAGLVTDTQYF. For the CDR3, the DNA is TGCAGTGCTAGATCTGCGGGACTAGTAACAGATACGCAGTATTTT.

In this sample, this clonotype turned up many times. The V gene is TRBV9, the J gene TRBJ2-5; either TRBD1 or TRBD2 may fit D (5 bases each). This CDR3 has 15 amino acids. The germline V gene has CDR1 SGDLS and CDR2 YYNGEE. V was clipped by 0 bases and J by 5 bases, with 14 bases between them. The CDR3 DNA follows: TGTGCCAGCAGCGTAGCAATTGGGGGTCGGGAGACCCAGTACTTC. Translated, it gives CASSVAIGGRETQYF.

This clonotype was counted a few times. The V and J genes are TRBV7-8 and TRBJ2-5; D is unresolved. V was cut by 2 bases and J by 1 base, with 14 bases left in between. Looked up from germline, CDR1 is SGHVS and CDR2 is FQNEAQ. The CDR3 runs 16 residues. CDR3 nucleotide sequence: TGTGCCAGCAGCTTATTAATCACTCGACCCCAAGAGACCCAGTACTTC. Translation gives CASSLLITRPQETQYF.

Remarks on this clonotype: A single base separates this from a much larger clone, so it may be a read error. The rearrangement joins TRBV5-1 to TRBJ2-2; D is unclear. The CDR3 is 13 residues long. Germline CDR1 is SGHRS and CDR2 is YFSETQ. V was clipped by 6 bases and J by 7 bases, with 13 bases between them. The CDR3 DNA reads TGCGCCAGCAAGACAAGAGTTAGCGGGGAGCTGTTTTTT. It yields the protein CASKTRVSGELFF.

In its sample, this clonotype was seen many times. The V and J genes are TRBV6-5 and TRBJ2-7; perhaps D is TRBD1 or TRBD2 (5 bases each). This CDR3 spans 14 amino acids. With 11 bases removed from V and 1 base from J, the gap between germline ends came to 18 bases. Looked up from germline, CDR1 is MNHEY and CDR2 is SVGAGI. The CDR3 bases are TGTGCCGATGCCACAGGAGGCTCTTCCTACGAGCAGTACGTC. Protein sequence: CADATGGSSYEQYV.

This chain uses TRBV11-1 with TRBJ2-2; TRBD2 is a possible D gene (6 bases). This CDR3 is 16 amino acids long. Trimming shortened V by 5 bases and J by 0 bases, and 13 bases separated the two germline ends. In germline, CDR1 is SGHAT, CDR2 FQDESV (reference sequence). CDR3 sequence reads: CASSPKGEANTGELFF. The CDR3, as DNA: TGTGCCAGCAGCCCAAAAGGGGAGGCGAACACCGGGGAGCTGTTTTTT. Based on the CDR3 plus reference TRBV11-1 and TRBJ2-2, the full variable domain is EAEVAQSPRYKITEKSQAVAFWCDPISGHATLYWYRQILGQGPELLVQFQDESVVDDSQLPKDRFSAERLKGVDSTLKIQPAELGDSAMYLCASSPKGEANTGELFFGEGSRLTVL.

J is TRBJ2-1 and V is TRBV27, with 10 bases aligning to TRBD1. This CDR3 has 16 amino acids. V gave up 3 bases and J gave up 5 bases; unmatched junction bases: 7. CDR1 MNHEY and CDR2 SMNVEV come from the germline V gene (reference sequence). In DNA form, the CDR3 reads TGTGCCAGCAGTTTTCAGACAGGGGGCGGCAACAATGAGCAGTTCTTC. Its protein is CASSFQTGGGNNEQFF.

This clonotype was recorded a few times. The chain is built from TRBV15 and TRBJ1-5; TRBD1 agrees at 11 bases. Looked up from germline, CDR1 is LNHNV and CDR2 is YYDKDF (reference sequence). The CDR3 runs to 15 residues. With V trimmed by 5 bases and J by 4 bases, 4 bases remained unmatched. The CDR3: CATSPDRGHNQPQHF. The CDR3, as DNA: TGTGCCACCAGCCCGGACAGGGGGCATAATCAGCCCCAGCATTTT. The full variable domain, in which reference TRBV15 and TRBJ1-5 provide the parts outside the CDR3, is DAMVIQNPRYQVTQFGKPVTLSCSQTLNHNVMYWYQQKSSQAPKLLFHYYDKDFNNEADTPDNFQSRRPNTSFCFLDIRSPGLGDTAMYLCATSPDRGHNQPQHFGDGTRLSIL.

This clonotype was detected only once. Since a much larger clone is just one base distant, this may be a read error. CDR3 sequence (DNA): TGCTGTGCTAGAGATCCAACAGGGGCGAATAATTCACCCCTCCACTTT. Amino acid sequence: CCARDPTGANNSPLHF. The V call is TRBV20-1, the J call TRBJ1-6; 7 positions match TRBD1. Germline CDR1 DFQATT, CDR2 SNEGSKA (reference sequence). The CDR3 runs 16 residues.

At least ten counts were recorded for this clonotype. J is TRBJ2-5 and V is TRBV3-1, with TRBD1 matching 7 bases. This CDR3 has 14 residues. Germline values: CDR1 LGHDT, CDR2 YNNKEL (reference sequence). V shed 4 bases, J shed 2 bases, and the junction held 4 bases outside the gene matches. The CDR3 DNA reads TGTGCCAGCAGCCTCCAGACAGGGCAAGAGACCCAGTACTTC. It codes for CASSLQTGQETQYF.

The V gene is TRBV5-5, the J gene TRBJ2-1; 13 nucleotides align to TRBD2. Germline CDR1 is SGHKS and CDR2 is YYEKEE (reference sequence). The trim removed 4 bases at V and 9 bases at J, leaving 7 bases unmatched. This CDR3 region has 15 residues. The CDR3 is CASSIGTSGVVEQFF. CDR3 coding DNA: TGTGCCAGCAGCATCGGGACTAGCGGGGTAGTTGAGCAGTTCTTC.

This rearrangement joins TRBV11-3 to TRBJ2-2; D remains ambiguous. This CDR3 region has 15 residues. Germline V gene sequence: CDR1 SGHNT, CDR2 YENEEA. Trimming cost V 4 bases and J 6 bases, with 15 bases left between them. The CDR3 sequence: CASSSARLVAGELFF. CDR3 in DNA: TGTGCCAGCAGCTCCGCCCGTTTGGTGGCCGGGGAGCTGTTTTTT.

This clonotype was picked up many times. CDR3: CASSLFSGPPYEQYF. The CDR3 bases are TGTGCCAGCAGTTTGTTTAGCGGACCCCCCTACGAGCAGTACTTC. The rearrangement joins TRBV27 to TRBJ2-7; a weak D match, TRBD2 (6 bases). V was trimmed by 3 bases and J by 2 bases, leaving 14 bases between them. The CDR3 spans 15 residues. Germline lookup yields CDR1 MNHEY and CDR2 SMNVEV (reference sequence).

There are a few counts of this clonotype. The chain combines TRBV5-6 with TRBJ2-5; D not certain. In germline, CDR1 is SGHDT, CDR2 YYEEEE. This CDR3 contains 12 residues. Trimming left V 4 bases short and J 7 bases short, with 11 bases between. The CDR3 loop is CASSPYLGTQYF. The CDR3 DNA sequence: TGTGCCAGCAGCCCCTACCTTGGGACCCAGTACTTC. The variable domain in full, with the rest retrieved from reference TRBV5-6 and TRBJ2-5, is DAGVTQSPTHLIKTRGQQVTLRCSPKSGHDTVSWYQQALGQGPQFIFQYYEEEERQRGNFPDRFSGHQFPNYSSELNVNALLLGDSALYLCASSPYLGTQYFGPGTRLLVL.

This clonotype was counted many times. The CDR3 loop reads CASSLADGSFYEQYF. As DNA, the CDR3 is TGTGCCAGCAGCTTAGCTGACGGATCTTTCTACGAGCAGTACTTC. The V and J genes are TRBV7-9 and TRBJ2-7, with D uncertain. CDR3 length: 15 residues. In germline, CDR1 is SEHNR, CDR2 FQNEAQ (reference sequence). V was cut by 0 bases and J by 3 bases, with 12 bases left in between. The whole variable domain, filled in from reference TRBV7-9 and TRBJ2-7, reads DTGVSQNPRHKITKRGQNVTFRCDPISEHNRLYWYRQTLGQGPEFLTYFQNEAQLEKSRLLSDRFSAERPKGSFSTLEIQRTEQGDSAMYLCASSLADGSFYEQYFGPGTRLTVT.

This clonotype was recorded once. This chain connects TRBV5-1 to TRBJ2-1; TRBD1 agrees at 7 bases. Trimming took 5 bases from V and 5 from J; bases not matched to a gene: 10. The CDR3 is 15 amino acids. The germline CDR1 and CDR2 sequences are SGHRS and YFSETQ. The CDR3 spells CASSWDWTGNNEQFF. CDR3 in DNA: TGCGCCAGCAGTTGGGATTGGACAGGTAACAATGAGCAGTTCTTC.

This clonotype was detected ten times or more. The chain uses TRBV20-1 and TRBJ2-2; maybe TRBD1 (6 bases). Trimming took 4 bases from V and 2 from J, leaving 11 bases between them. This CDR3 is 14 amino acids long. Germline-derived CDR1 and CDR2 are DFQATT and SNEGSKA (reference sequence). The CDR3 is CSATTGLNTGELFF. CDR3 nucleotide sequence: TGCAGTGCTACTACAGGGTTAAACACCGGGGAGCTGTTTTTT.

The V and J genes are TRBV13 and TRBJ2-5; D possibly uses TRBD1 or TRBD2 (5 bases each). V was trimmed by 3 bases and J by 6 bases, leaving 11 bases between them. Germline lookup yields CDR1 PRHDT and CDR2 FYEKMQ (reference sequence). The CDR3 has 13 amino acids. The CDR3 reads CASSFGEGKTQYF. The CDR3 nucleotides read TGTGCCAGCAGCTTTGGAGAGGGGAAGACCCAGTACTTC.

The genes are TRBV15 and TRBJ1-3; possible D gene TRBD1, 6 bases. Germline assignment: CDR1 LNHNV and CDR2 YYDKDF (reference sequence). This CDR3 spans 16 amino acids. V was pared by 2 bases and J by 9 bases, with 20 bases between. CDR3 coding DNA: TGTGCCACCAGCAGACCCGACGACAGGTTTACGGGCACCATATATTTT. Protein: CATSRPDDRFTGTIYF.

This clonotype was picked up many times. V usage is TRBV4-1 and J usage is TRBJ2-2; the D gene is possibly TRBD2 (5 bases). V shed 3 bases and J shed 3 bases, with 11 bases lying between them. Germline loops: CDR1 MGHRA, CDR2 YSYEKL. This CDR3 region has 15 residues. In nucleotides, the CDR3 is TGCGCCAGCAGCCAGGCAAGGACTTACACCGGGGAGCTGTTTTTT. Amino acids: CASSQARTYTGELFF.

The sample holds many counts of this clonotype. CDR3 in DNA: TGTGCCACCAGCAGAGTAAAATGGGCACCGACCGGGGAGCTGTTTTTT. It translates to CATSRVKWAPTGELFF. The chain has TRBV15 and TRBJ2-2, with D unclear. Trimming took off 1 base at V and 5 bases at J, with 14 bases between the two ends. CDR3 length: 16 amino acids. Germline V gene sequence: CDR1 LNHNV, CDR2 YYDKDF (reference sequence).

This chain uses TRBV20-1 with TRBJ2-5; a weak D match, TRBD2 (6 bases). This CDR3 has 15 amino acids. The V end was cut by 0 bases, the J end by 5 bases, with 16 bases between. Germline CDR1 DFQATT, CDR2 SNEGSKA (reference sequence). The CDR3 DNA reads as TGCAGTGCTAGAGATGGGGCAGGGACTTCGGAGACCCAGTACTTC. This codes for CSARDGAGTSETQYF.

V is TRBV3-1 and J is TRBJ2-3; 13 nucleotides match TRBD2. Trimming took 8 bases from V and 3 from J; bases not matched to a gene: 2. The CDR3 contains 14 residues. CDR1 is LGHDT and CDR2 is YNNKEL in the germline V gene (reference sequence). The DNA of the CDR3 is TGTGCCAGCGGGACTAGCGGGGCAACAGATACGCAGTATTTT. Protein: CASGTSGATDTQYF.

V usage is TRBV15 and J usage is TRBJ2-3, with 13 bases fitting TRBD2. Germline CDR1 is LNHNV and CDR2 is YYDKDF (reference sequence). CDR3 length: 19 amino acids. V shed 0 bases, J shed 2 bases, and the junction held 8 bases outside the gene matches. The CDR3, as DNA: TGTGCCACCAGCAGAGATCGACTAGCGGGGGGCCTTTCCACAGATACGCAGTATTTT. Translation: CATSRDRLAGGLSTDTQYF.

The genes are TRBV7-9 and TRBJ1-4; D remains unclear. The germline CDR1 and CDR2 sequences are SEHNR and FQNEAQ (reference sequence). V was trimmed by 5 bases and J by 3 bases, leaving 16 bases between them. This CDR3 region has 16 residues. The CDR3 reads CASSPSLGPANEKLFF. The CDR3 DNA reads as TGTGCCAGCAGCCCCTCGTTAGGGCCAGCTAATGAAAAACTGTTTTTT.

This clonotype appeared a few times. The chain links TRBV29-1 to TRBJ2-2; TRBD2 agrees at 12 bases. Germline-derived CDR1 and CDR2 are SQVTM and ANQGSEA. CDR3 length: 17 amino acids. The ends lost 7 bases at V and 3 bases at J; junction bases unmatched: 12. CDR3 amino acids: CSAAGLAGRAYTGELFF. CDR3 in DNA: TGCAGCGCCGCCGGACTAGCGGGGAGGGCGTACACCGGGGAGCTGTTTTTT.